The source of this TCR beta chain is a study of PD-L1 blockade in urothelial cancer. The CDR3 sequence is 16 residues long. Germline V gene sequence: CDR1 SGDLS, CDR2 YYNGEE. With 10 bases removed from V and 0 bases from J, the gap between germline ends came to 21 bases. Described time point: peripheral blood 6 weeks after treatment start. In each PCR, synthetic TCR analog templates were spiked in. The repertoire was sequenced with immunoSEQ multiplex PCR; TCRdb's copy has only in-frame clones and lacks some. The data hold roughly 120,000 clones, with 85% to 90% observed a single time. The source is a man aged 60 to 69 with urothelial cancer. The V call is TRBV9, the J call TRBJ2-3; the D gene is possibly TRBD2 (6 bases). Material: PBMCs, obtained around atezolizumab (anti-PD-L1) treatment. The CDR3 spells CAGAARRDSSTDTQYF. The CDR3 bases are TGTGCCGGCGCCGCTCGGCGGGATTCTAGCACAGATACGCAGTATTTT.